This T cell receptor (beta chain) was captured in a study of T cell changes during pregnancy in multiple sclerosis. The CDR3 covers 12 residues. V lost 8 bases to trimming and J lost 8 bases, with 17 bases between them. Germline V gives CDR1 SQVTM, CDR2 ANQGSEA. This table comes from immunoSEQ multiplex PCR, and its TCRdb copy is limited to in-frame clones, with some not included. The data hold over 25,000 clones, with 85% to 95% observed a single time. The V gene is TRBV29-1, the J gene TRBJ2-3; possibly TRBD1 for D (6 bases). Here the sequenced sample was CD4+ T cells from peripheral blood mononuclear cells, taken in the first trimester of pregnancy. The sequence came from a female donor with multiple sclerosis, enrolled in a pregnancy study. The CDR3 DNA reads TGCAGCTTCCGAAAAGGGGGTAGTACGCAGTATTTT. It is translated as CSFRKGGSTQYF.